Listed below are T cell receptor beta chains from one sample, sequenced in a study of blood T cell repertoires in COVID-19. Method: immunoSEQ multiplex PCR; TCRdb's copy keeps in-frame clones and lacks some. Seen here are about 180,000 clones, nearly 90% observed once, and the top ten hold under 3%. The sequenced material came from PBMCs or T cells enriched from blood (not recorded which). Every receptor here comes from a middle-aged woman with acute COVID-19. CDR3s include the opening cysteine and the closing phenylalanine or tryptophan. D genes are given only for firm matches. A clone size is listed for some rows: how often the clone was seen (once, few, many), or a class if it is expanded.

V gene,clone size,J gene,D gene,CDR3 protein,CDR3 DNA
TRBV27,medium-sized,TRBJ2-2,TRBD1,CASSVGQTTGELFF,TGTGCCAGCAGTGTGGGACAGACCACCGGGGAGCTGTTTTTT
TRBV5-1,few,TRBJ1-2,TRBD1,CASSPDRVTAYGYTF,TGCGCCAGCAGCCCGGACAGGGTCACGGCCTATGGCTACACCTTC
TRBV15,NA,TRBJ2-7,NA,CATSTRDSYEQYF,TGTGCCACCTCGACGAGGGATTCCTACGAGCAGTACTTC
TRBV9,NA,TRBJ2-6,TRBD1,CASSPPGTGVSGANVLTF,TGTGCCAGCAGTCCCCCCGGGACAGGGGTTTCTGGGGCCAACGTCCTGACTTTC
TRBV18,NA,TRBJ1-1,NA,CASSPKFYRENTEAFF,TGTGCCAGCTCACCTAAGTTCTACAGGGAGAACACTGAAGCTTTCTTT
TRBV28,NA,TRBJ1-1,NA,CASRGGETEAFF,TGTGCCAGCAGGGGGGGGGAGACTGAAGCTTTCTTT
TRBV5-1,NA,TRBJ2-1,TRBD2,CASSRGTSGMYNEQFF,TGCGCCAGCAGCAGGGGGACTAGCGGGATGTACAATGAGCAGTTCTTC
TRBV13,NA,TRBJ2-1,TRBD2,CASSLGSRLATESYNEQFF,TGTGCCAGCAGCTTAGGCTCCCGACTAGCCACCGAGTCCTACAATGAGCAGTTCTTC
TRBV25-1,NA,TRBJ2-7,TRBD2,CASSETTTSGRDSYEQYF,TGTGCCAGCAGTGAAACCACGACTAGCGGGAGGGACTCCTACGAGCAGTACTTC
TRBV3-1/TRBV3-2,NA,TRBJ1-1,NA,CASSRSRGDTEAFF,TGTGCCAGCAGCCGCTCCCGGGGGGACACTGAAGCTTTCTTT
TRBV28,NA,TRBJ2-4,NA,CASSLTPGANIQYF,TGTGCCAGCAGTTTAACCCCAGGGGCGAACATTCAGTACTTC
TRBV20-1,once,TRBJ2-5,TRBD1,CSAIDGQVRETQYF,TGCAGTGCTATTGACGGACAGGTTCGGGAGACCCAGTACTTC
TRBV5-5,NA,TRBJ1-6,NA,CASSSPGQGNSPLHF,TGTGCCAGCAGCTCACCGGGACAAGGGAATTCACCCCTCCACTTT
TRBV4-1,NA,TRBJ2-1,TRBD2,CASSPSGKYNEQFF,TGCGCCAGCAGCCCGAGCGGGAAATACAATGAGCAGTTCTTC
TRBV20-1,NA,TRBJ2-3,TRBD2,CSASGGLAGVADTQYF,TGCAGTGCTAGTGGTGGGCTAGCGGGAGTCGCAGATACGCAGTATTTT
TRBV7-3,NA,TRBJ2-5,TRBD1,CASSLTDGTGSDQETQYF,TGTGCCAGCAGCTTAACGGACGGGACAGGGTCGGACCAAGAGACCCAGTACTTC
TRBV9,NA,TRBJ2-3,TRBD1,CASSAGGFTDTQYF,TGTGCCAGCAGCGCAGGGGGATTCACAGATACGCAGTATTTT
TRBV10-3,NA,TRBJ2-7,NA,CAISEPPTSSTEQYF,TGTGCCATCAGTGAGCCACCGACTAGTTCGACCGAGCAGTACTTC
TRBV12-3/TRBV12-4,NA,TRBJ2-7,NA,CASSLGAGYEQYF,TGTGCCAGCAGTTTAGGTGCAGGGTACGAGCAGTACTTC
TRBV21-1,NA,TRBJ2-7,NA,CASSKGVPGLAGDHYEQYF,TGTGCCAGCAGCAAAGGTGTCCCTGGACTAGCGGGAGATCACTACGAGCAGTACTTC
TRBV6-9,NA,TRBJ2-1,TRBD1,CASSSDRKGYDEQFF,TGTGCCAGCAGTTCGGACAGGAAAGGCTACGATGAGCAGTTCTTC
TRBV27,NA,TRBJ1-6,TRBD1,CASSWGGQGASPLHF,TGTGCCAGCAGTTGGGGGGGACAGGGGGCTTCACCCCTCCACTTT
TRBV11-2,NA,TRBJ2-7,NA,CASSSTRPGEQYF,TGTGCCAGCAGCTCAACCCGCCCCGGCGAGCAGTACTTC
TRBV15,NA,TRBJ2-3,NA,CATSKGLQVDTQYF,TGTGCCACCAGTAAAGGACTGCAAGTAGATACGCAGTATTTT
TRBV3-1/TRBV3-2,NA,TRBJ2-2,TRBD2,CASSQDLLAGGGTGELFF,TGTGCCAGCAGCCAAGATCTGCTAGCGGGAGGAGGCACCGGGGAGCTGTTTTTT
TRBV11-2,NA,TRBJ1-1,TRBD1,CASSLGTGGLNTEAFF,TGTGCCAGCAGCTTAGGGACAGGTGGACTGAACACTGAAGCTTTCTTT
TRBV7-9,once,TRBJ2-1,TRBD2,CASSLSGLAGGDEQFF,TGTGCCAGCAGCTTATCCGGACTAGCGGGAGGTGATGAGCAGTTCTTC
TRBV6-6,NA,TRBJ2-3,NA,CASRRFTDTDTQYF,TGTGCCAGCAGACGGTTCACAGACACAGATACGCAGTATTTT
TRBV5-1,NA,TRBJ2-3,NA,CASSLERHTDTQYF,TGCGCCAGCAGCTTGGAGCGGCACACAGATACGCAGTATTTT
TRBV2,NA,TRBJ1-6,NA,CATRQDGSPLHF,TGTGCCACGCGACAGGACGGCTCACCCCTCCACTTT
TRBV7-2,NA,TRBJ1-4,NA,CASSLAGPATNEKLFF,TGTGCCAGCAGCTTGGCAGGTCCCGCAACTAATGAAAAACTGTTTTTT
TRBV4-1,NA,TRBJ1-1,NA,CASSQRSGRNTEAFF,TGCGCCAGCAGCCAAAGGTCCGGGAGGAACACTGAAGCTTTCTTT
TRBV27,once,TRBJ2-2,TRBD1,CASSPLGQGDDTGELFF,TGTGCCAGCAGTCCCTTGGGACAGGGAGACGACACCGGGGAGCTGTTTTTT
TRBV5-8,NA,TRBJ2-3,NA,CASSLGQGVTDTQYF,TGTGCCAGCAGCTTGGGGCAGGGTGTCACAGATACGCAGTATTTT
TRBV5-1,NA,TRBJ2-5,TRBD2,CASSPGTGGQRETQYF,TGCGCCAGCAGCCCGGGAACGGGGGGGCAAAGAGAGACCCAGTACTTC
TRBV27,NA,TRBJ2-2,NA,CASSFRRAMNSANTGELFF,TGTGCCAGCAGTTTCCGGCGGGCGATGAATTCCGCGAACACCGGGGAGCTGTTTTTT
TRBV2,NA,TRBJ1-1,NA,CASAFGGRSGNTEAFF,TGTGCCAGCGCATTCGGGGGGAGGTCAGGGAACACTGAAGCTTTCTTT
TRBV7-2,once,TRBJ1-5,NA,CASSLAGGNQPQHF,TGTGCCAGCAGCTTAGCAGGGGGCAATCAGCCCCAGCATTTT
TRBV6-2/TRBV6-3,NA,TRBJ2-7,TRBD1,CASSYSRGQDQSYEQYF,TGTGCCAGCAGTTATTCGAGGGGACAGGACCAATCCTACGAGCAGTACTTC
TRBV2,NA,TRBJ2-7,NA,CASTGALGGGQYF,TGTGCCAGCACAGGCGCTCTGGGGGGAGGGCAGTACTTC
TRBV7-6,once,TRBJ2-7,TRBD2,CASSGGTSGVYEQYF,TGTGCCAGCAGCGGGGGGACTAGCGGGGTTTACGAGCAGTACTTC
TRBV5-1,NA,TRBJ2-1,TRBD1,CASRTGYSYNEQFF,TGCGCCAGCAGGACAGGGTATTCCTACAATGAGCAGTTCTTC
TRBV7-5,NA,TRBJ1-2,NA,CVRSLWGGAVGYTF,TGTGTCAGAAGCTTATGGGGGGGGGCCGTTGGCTACACCTTC
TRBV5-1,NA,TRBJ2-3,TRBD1,CASSSGTGKRADTQYF,TGCGCCAGCAGCTCGGGGACAGGGAAGAGGGCAGATACGCAGTATTTT
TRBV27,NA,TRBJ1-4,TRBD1,CASRPRGSEKLFF,TGTGCCAGCAGGCCCAGGGGGTCTGAAAAACTGTTTTTT
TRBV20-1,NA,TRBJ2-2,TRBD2,CSASKGLAGDGTGELFF,TGCAGTGCTAGTAAGGGACTAGCGGGGGATGGGACCGGGGAGCTGTTTTTT
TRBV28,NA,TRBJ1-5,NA,CASSPPGAKPQHF,TGTGCCAGCAGTCCCCCAGGGGCTAAGCCCCAGCATTTT
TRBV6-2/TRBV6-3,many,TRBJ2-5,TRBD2,CASSTTASGQETQYF,TGTGCCAGCAGTACGACCGCTAGCGGCCAAGAGACCCAGTACTTC
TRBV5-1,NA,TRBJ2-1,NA,CASSLYSGGGSYNEQFF,TGCGCCAGCAGCCTATATAGTGGGGGAGGATCCTACAATGAGCAGTTCTTC
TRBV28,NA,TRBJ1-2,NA,CASSPRVESYGYTF,TGTGCCAGCAGTCCCCGAGTTGAGAGCTATGGCTACACCTTC
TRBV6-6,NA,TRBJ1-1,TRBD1,CASSYPRQGPNTEAFF,TGTGCCAGCAGTTACCCCAGACAGGGACCCAACACTGAAGCTTTCTTT
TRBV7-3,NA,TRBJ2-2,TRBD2,CASSPGPSGWNTGELFF,TGTGCCAGCAGTCCAGGACCTAGCGGATGGAACACCGGGGAGCTGTTTTTT
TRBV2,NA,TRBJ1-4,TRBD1,CASSPRQGRDEKLFF,TGTGCCAGCAGTCCCCGACAGGGGAGGGATGAAAAACTGTTTTTT
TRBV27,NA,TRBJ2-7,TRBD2,CASSLRPGGLHEQYF,TGTGCCAGCAGTCTCCGACCGGGGGGTCTCCACGAGCAGTACTTC
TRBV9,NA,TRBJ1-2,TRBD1,CASSGTGFNYGYTF,TGTGCCAGCAGCGGGACAGGGTTTAACTATGGCTACACCTTC
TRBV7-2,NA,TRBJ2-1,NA,CASSPRLEGEQFF,TGTGCCAGCAGCCCGCGACTAGAGGGTGAGCAGTTCTTC